The 5 T cell receptor beta chains presented below share a single source sample, sequenced in a study of shared clonotypes between healthy human individuals. Libraries were prepared by immunoSEQ multiplex PCR; TCRdb keeps only in-frame clonotypes and omits some of them. Of hundreds of thousands of clones in the sample, around 75% were seen once. Sequencing was performed on PBMCs. These receptors were collected from a woman in her 40s in good health. Some clones in this sample may be carry-over from other donors' samples.

As DNA, the CDR3 is TGTGCCAGCAGCTTAGGGGGTGACTACGAGCAGTACTTC. Its translation: CASSLGGDYEQYF. V gene TRBV11-3 combines with J gene TRBJ2-7; D gene unclear. The V gene lost 1 base and the J gene lost 3 bases, with 7 bases spanning the gap. In germline, CDR1 is SGHNT, CDR2 YENEEA. The CDR3 has 13 residues.

A word on this clone: Being one base from a much bigger clone, this may be a read error. The same CDR3 can be traced to other DNA sequences in this sample. The chain uses TRBV5-8 and TRBJ1-1, with TRBD1 identical over 8 bases. Germline-derived CDR1 and CDR2 are SGHTS and YDEGEE. The CDR3 sequence is 14 residues long. Here the CDR3 DNA reads TGTGCCAGCAGCTTCAGGGGGCTGGGCACTGAAGCCTTCTTT. Its protein product is CASSFRGLGTEAFF.

This clone has a single count. The chain is built from TRBV25-1 and TRBJ1-4, with 8 positions matching TRBD1. Germline trimming cut 5 bases from V and 17 bases from J; bases unmatched to any gene: 10. The CDR3 has 12 residues. In germline, CDR1 is MGHDK, CDR2 SYGVNS. In nucleotides, the CDR3 is TGTGCCAGCAGTCACGTGGGGGACAGGCGATTTTTT. This encodes CASSHVGDRRFF.

The rearrangement uses TRBV11-2 and TRBJ1-1, with unresolved D. CDR1 is SGHAT and CDR2 is FQNNGV in the germline V gene. The CDR3 is 12 residues long. V lost 2 bases and J 7 bases, leaving 8 bases between the germline ends. Here the CDR3 reads CASSLSFGEAFF. CDR3 nucleotide sequence: TGTGCCAGCAGCTTATCGTTTGGTGAAGCTTTCTTT.

The chain carries TRBV6-1 and TRBJ2-5, with 12 bases matching TRBD2. This CDR3 comprises 15 residues. The germline gives CDR1 MNHNS, CDR2 SASEGT. V trimming: 5 bases; J trimming: 2 bases; junction bases outside the gene matches: 3. CDR3: CASSRTSGTQETQYF. The CDR3 DNA reads TGTGCCAGCAGTAGGACTAGCGGGACACAAGAGACCCAGTACTTC.